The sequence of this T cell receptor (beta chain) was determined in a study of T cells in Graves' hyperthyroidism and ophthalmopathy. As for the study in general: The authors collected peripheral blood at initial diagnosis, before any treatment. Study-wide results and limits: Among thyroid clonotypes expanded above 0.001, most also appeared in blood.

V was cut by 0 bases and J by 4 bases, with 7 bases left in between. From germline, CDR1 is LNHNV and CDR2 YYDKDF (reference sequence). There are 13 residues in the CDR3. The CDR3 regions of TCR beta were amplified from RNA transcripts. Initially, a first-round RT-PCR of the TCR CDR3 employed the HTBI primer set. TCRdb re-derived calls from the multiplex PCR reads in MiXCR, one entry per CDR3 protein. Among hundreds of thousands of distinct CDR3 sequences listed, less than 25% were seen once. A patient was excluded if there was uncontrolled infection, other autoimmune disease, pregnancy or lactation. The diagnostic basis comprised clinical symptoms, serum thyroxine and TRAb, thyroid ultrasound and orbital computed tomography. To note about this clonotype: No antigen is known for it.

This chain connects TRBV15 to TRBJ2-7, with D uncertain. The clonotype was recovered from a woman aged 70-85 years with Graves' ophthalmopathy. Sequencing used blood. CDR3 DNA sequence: TGTGCCACCAGCAGAGATCAAAAGTACGAGCAGTACTTC. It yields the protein CATSRDQKYEQYF.